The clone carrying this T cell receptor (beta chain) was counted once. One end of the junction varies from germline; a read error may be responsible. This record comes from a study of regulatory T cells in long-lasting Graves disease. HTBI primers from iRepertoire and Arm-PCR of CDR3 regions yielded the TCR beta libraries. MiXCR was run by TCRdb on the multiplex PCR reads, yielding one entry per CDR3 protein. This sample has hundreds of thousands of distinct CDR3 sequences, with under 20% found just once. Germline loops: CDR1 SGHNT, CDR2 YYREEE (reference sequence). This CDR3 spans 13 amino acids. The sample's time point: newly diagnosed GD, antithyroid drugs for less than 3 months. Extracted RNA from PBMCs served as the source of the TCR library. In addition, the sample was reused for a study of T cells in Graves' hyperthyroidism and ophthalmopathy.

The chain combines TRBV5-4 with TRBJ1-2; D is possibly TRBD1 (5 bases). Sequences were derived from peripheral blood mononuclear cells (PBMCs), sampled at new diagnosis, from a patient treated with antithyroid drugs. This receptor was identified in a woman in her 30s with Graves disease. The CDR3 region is CASSLDSLYGDTF. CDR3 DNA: TGTGCCAGCAGTCTTGACAGCCTCTATGGCGACACCTTC.